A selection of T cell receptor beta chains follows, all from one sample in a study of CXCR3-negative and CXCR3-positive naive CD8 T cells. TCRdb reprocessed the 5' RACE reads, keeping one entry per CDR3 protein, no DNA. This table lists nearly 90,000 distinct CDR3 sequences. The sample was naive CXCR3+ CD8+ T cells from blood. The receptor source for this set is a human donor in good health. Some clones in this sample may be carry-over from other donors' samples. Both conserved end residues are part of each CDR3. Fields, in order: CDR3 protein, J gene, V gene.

CDR3: CASSQEQGGLGEQYF
J: TRBJ2-7
V: TRBV4-3

CDR3: CASTAAGALTF
J: TRBJ1-2
V: TRBV19

CDR3: CASSSTGGNQPQHF
J: TRBJ1-5
V: TRBV28

CDR3: CASSTTYREHRKELFF
J: TRBJ2-2
V: TRBV5-1

CDR3: CASSLGLGTEAFF
J: TRBJ1-1
V: TRBV12-3/TRBV12-4

CDR3: CATSRDRNRAGEYF
J: TRBJ2-7
V: TRBV15

CDR3: CASSPPFGEETQYF
J: TRBJ2-5
V: TRBV12-3/TRBV12-4

CDR3: CASSHRVAGDNEQFF
J: TRBJ2-1
V: TRBV28

CDR3: CASSSPGQGGTGELFF
J: TRBJ2-2
V: TRBV7-8

CDR3: CSVQGEDYEQYF
J: TRBJ2-7
V: TRBV29-1

CDR3: CSVEEGLAGYEQFF
J: TRBJ2-1
V: TRBV29-1

CDR3: CASSLHRLGSYNEQFF
J: TRBJ2-1
V: TRBV7-9

CDR3: CASIRAGVVWSPLHF
J: TRBJ1-6
V: TRBV21-1

CDR3: CASSTWTVYSNQPQHF
J: TRBJ1-5
V: TRBV28

CDR3: CATSRELAGGDEQYF
J: TRBJ2-7
V: TRBV15

CDR3: CASSLDLPLGVGWDEQYF
J: TRBJ2-7
V: TRBV5-1

CDR3: CASSFPGEIQETQYF
J: TRBJ2-5
V: TRBV7-9

CDR3: CASSQIINEQFF
J: TRBJ2-1
V: TRBV4-2

CDR3: CASSRGQGATNEKLFF
J: TRBJ1-4
V: TRBV5-1

CDR3: CASSLIYEQYF
J: TRBJ2-7
V: TRBV28

CDR3: CASSSINEQFF
J: TRBJ2-1
V: TRBV12-3/TRBV12-4

CDR3: CASSQDATYLPGETQYF
J: TRBJ2-5
V: TRBV14

CDR3: CASSLGGFVDTEAFF
J: TRBJ1-1
V: TRBV12-3/TRBV12-4

CDR3: CASSIGGRAYNEQFF
J: TRBJ2-1
V: TRBV19

CDR3: CASSRPGTGVYEQFF
J: TRBJ2-1
V: TRBV7-2

CDR3: CSVEDPAGGSGDQETQYF
J: TRBJ2-5
V: TRBV29-1

CDR3: CASSYPMTGSNTGELFF
J: TRBJ2-2
V: TRBV6-2/TRBV6-3

CDR3: CASSQGRGTGPMGQPQHF
J: TRBJ1-5
V: TRBV4-1

CDR3: CASSSGTHTYEQYF
J: TRBJ2-7
V: TRBV7-6

CDR3: CASSPGTGGSPLHF
J: TRBJ1-6
V: TRBV28

CDR3: CASSLNLGGREQYF
J: TRBJ2-7
V: TRBV28

CDR3: CATSTGDGEQFF
J: TRBJ2-1
V: TRBV15

CDR3: CSVDPHRDQETQYF
J: TRBJ2-5
V: TRBV29-1

CDR3: CSARDIAGVWDETQYF
J: TRBJ2-5
V: TRBV20-1

CDR3: CASSYSNTDTQYF
J: TRBJ2-3
V: TRBV6-5